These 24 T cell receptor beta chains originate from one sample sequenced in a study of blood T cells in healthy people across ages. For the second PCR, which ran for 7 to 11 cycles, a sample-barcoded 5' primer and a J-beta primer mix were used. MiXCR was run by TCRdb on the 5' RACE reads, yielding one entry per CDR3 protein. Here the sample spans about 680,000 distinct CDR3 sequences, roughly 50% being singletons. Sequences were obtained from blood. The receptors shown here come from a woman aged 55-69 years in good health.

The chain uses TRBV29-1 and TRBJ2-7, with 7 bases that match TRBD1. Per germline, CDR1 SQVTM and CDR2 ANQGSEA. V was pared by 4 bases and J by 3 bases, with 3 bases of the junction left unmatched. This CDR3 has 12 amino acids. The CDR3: CSVAAGGYEQYF. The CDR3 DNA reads TGCAGCGTTGCGGCAGGGGGCTACGAGCAGTACTTC.

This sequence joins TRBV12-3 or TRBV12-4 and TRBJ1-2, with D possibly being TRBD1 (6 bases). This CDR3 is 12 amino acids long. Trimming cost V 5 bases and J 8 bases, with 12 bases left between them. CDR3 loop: CASSPGEGGYTF. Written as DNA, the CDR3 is TGTGCCAGCAGTCCAGGGGAAGGGGGCTACACCTTC.

The CDR3 DNA sequence: TGCAGTGCTAGAGACTTTAACCCGACAGTGGTATGGGAGACCCAGTACTTC. Its translation is CSARDFNPTVVWETQYF. The rearrangement links TRBV20-1 to TRBJ2-7; TRBD1 might be the D (5 bases). The DNA end is a closer match to TRBJ2-5, so the J assignment may be wrong. Germline V gene data show CDR1 as DFQATT and CDR2 as SNEGSKA (reference sequence). This CDR3 region has 17 residues.

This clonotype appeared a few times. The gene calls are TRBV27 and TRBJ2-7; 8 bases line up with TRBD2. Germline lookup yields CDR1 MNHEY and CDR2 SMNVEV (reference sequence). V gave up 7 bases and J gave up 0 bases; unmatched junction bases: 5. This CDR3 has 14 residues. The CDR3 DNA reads TGTGCCAGCACTCGGGGGGGGAGCTCCTACGAGCAGTACTTC. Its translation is CASTRGGSSYEQYF.

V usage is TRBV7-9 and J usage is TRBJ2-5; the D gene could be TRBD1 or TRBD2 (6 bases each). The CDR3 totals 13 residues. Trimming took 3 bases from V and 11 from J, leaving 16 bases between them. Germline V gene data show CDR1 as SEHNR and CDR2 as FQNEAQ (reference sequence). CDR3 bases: TGTGCCAGCAGCTTCGGGGGACACAATGAGCAGTACTTC. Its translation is CASSFGGHNEQYF.

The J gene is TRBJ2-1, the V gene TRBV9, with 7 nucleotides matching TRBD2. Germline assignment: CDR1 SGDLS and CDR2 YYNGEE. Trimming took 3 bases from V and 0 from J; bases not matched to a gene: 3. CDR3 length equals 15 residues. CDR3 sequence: CASSGLAHSYNEQFF. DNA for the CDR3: TGTGCCAGCAGCGGACTAGCCCACTCCTACAATGAGCAGTTCTTC.

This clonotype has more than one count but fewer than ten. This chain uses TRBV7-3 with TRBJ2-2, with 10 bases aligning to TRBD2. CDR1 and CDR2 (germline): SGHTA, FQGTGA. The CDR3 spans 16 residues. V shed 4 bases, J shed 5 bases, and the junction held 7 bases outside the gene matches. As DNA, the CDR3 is TGTGCCAGCAGCTCGCGGACTAGCGGAGGTACCGGGGAGCTGTTTTTT. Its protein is CASSSRTSGGTGELFF.

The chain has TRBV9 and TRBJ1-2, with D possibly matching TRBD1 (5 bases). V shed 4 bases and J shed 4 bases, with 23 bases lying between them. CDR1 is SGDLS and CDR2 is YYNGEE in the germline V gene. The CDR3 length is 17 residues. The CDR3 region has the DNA TGTGCCAGCAGCTCCCTTCCCCTACGGGACGCAAGCTATGGCTACACCTTC. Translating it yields CASSSLPLRDASYGYTF.

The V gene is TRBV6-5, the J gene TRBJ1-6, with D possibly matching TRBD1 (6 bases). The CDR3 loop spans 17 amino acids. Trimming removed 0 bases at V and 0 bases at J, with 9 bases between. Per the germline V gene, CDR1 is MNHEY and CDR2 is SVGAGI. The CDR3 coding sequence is TGTGCCAGCAGTTACTCCCACAGGGACTCCTATAATTCACCCCTCCACTTT. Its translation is CASSYSHRDSYNSPLHF.

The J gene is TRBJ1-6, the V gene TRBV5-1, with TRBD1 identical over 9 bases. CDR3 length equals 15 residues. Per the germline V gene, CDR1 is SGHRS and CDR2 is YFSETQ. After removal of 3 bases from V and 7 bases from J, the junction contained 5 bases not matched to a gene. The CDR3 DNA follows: TGCGCCAGCAGCTCTTCCGGGACAGGGAATTCACCCCTCCACTTT. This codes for CASSSSGTGNSPLHF.

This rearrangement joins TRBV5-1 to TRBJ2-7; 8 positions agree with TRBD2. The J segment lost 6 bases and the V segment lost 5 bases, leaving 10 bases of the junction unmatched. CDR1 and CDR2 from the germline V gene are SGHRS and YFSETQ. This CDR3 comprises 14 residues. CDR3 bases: TGCGCCAGCAGGAAGCGGGAGTCCGCAGGCGAGCAGTACTTC. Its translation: CASRKRESAGEQYF.

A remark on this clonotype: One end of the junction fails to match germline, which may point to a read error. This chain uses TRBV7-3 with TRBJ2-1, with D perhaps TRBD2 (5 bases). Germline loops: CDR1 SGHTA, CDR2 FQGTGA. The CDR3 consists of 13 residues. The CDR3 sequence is CASSRTSYNGQFF. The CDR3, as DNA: TGTGCCAGCAGCCGAACTAGTTACAATGGGCAGTTCTTC. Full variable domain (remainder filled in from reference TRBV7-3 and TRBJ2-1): GAGVSQTPSNKVTEKGKYVELRCDPISGHTALYWYRQSLGQGPEFLIYFQGTGAADDSGLPNDRFFAVRPEGSVSTLKIQRTERGDSAVYLCASSRTSYNGQFFGPGTRLTVL.

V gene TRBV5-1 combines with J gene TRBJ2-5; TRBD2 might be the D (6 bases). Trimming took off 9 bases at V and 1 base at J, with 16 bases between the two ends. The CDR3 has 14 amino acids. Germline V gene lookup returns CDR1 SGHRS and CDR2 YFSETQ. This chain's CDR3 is CATASGSGQETQYF. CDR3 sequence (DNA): TGCGCCACCGCATCGGGTAGCGGCCAAGAGACCCAGTACTTC.

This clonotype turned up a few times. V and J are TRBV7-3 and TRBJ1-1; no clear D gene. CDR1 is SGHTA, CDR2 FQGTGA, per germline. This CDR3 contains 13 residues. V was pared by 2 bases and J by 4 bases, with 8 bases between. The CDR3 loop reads CASSLGSGTEAFF. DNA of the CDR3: TGTGCCAGCAGCTTAGGTAGCGGCACTGAAGCTTTCTTT.

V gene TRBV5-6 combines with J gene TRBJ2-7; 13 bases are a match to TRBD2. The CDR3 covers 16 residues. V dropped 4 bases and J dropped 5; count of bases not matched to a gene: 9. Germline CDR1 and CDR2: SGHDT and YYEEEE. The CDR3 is CASSQGLAGYWDEQYF. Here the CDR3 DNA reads TGTGCCAGCAGCCAGGGACTAGCGGGATACTGGGACGAGCAGTACTTC.

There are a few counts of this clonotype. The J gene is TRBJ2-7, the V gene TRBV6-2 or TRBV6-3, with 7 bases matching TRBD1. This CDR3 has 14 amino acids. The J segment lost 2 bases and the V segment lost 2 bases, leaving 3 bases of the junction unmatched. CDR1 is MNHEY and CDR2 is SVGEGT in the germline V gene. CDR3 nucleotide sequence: TGTGCCAGCAGTTACAGGGACAGAACCTACGAGCAGTACTTC. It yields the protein CASSYRDRTYEQYF.

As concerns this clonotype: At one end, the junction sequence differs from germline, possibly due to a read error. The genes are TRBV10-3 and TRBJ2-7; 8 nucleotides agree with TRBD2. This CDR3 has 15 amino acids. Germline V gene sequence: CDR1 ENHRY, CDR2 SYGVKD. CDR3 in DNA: TGTACCATCAGTGAAGGACTAGCCAAGACCTACGAGCAGTACTTC. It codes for CTISEGLAKTYEQYF.

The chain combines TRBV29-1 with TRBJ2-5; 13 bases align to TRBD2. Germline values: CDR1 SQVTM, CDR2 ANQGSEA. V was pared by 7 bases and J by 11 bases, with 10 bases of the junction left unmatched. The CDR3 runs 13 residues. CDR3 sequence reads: CSGLAGGFNEQYF. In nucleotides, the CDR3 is TGCAGCGGACTAGCGGGAGGTTTCAATGAGCAGTACTTC.

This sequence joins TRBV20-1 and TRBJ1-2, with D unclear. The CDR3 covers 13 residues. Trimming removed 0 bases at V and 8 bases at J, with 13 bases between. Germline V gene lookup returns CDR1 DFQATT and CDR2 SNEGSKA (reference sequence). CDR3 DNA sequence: TGCAGTGCTAGAGATTCTTCCTTCCCCGGCTACACCTTC. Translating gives CSARDSSFPGYTF.

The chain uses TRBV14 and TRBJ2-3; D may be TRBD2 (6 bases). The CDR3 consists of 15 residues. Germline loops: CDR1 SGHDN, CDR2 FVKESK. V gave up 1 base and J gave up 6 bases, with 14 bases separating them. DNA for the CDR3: TGTGCCAGCAGCCAAGTGGTAGGCCGGGGGGATACGCAGTATTTT. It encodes CASSQVVGRGDTQYF.

CDR3 sequence reads: CATSRRSPGQGRYEQYF. In nucleotides, the CDR3 is TGTGCCACCAGCAGAAGATCACCGGGACAGGGCAGGTACGAGCAGTACTTC. The V gene is TRBV15, the J gene TRBJ2-4; 9 nucleotides align to TRBD1. The better agreement between TRBJ2-7 and the DNA end casts doubt on the J call. Germline lookup yields CDR1 LNHNV and CDR2 YYDKDF (reference sequence). This CDR3 is 17 amino acids long.

The CDR3 is CASTLGRYGNQPQHF. Here the CDR3 DNA reads TGTGCCAGCACCTTAGGAAGGTATGGCAATCAGCCCCAGCATTTT. The J gene is TRBJ1-5, the V gene TRBV12-3 or TRBV12-4; no reliable D call. V lost 7 bases and J 2 bases, leaving 15 bases between the germline ends. This CDR3 has 15 residues.

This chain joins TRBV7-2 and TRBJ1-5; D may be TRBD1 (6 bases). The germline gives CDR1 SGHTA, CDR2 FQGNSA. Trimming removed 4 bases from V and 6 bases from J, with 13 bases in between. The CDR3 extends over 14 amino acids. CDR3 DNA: TGTGCCAGCAGCTCAGGGGAGGTCCTTCAGCCCCAGCATTTT. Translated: CASSSGEVLQPQHF. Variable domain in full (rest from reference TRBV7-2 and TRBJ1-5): GAGVSQSPSNKVTEKGKDVELRCDPISGHTALYWYRQSLGQGLEFLIYFQGNSAPDKSGLPSDRFSAERTGGSVSTLTIQRTQQEDSAVYLCASSSGEVLQPQHFGDGTRLSIL.

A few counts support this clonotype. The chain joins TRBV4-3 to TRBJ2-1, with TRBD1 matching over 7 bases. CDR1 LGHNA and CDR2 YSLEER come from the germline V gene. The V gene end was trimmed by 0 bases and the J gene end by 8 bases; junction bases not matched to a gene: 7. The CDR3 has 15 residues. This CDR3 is CASSQDPTGLYEQFF. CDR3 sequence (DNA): TGCGCCAGCAGCCAAGACCCGACAGGGTTGTATGAGCAGTTCTTC.